These 5 T cell receptor beta chains share one sample of origin, sequenced in a study of human T cells and chemical hapten exposure. As for time point: patch test 2, 6 weeks after DPC sensitization. Treatment meaning: therapeutic diphenylcyclopropenone sensitization with weekly scalp DPC. TCRdb reprocessed the RACE reads via MiXCR and lists one record per CDR3 protein. This table has about 54,000 distinct CDR3 sequences, less than 10% appearing once. The sequences come from whole blood, collected in connection with sensitization to the hapten diphenylcyclopropenone (DPC). These receptors were collected from a woman between 50 and 59 years old with alopecia areata. Some clones in this sample may be carry-over from other donors' samples.

V and J are TRBV5-1 and TRBJ2-2; D call uncertain. This CDR3 has 14 amino acids. Germline V gene data show CDR1 as SGHRS and CDR2 as YFSETQ. Trimming cost V 4 bases and J 3 bases, with 10 bases left between them. This CDR3 reads CASSPDGYTGELFF. The CDR3 DNA reads TGCGCCAGCAGCCCGGACGGATACACCGGGGAGCTGTTTTTT.

The gene calls are TRBV20-1 and TRBJ1-1; D perhaps matches TRBD1 (5 bases). Germline assignment: CDR1 DFQATT and CDR2 SNEGSKA (reference sequence). The CDR3 covers 13 residues. V lost 0 bases and J 6 bases, leaving 11 bases between the germline ends. This CDR3 reads CSARDGGRPEAFF. The CDR3 DNA is TGCAGTGCTAGAGATGGGGGACGGCCTGAAGCTTTCTTT.

This clonotype was counted at least ten times. V usage is TRBV11-2 and J usage is TRBJ2-7; D might be TRBD1 or TRBD2, each matching 5 bases. CDR1 is SGHAT and CDR2 is FQNNGV in the germline V gene. With 3 bases removed from V and 0 bases from J, the gap between germline ends came to 9 bases. The CDR3 sequence is 14 residues long. In nucleotides, the CDR3 is TGTGCCAGCAGCTTCGGGGCTCCCTCCTACGAGCAGTACTTC. This codes for CASSFGAPSYEQYF.

This clonotype turned up a few times. The chain employs TRBV12-3 or TRBV12-4 and TRBJ2-7; 11 bases fit TRBD2. Losses at the gene ends were 6 bases for V and 5 bases for J; bases not matched to a gene: 3. The CDR3 sequence is 13 residues long. CDR3: CASRIAGGNEQYF. CDR3 nucleotide sequence: TGTGCCAGCAGAATAGCGGGGGGGAACGAGCAGTACTTC.

This clonotype came up many times. J is TRBJ1-1 and V is TRBV6-1, with D possibly being TRBD1 (6 bases). CDR1 and CDR2 from the germline V gene are MNHNS and SASEGT. V was shortened by 8 bases and J by 8 bases, with 21 bases between the two germline ends. The CDR3 has 14 residues. The CDR3 loop reads CASELGGPKQEAFF. CDR3 nucleotides: TGTGCCAGCGAACTGGGGGGGCCCAAGCAGGAAGCTTTCTTT.